The present T cell receptor (beta chain) was sequenced within a study of T-cell reconstitution after alpha-beta-depleted transplantation in children. This CDR3 has 17 amino acids. V was clipped by 5 bases and J by 5 bases; unmatched bases: 11. CDR1 is SEHNR and CDR2 is FQNEAQ in the germline V gene (reference sequence). Preparation of the TCRbeta library used unique molecular identifiers. MiXCR was run by TCRdb on the PCR reads, yielding one entry per CDR3 protein. This sample has a few hundred thousand distinct CDR3 sequences, with 27% found just once. There are a few counts of this clonotype. This specimen consisted of PBMCs, obtained before TCRalphabeta/CD19-depleted stem cell transplant. The V call is TRBV7-9, the J call TRBJ2-3, with TRBD2 matching over 12 bases. The TCR was taken from a boy under three years old with Wiskott-Aldrich syndrome, due to receive a stem cell transplant. The CDR3 reads CASSKGLAGLIGDTQYF. The CDR3 DNA follows: TGTGCCAGCAGCAAAGGACTAGCGGGATTGATAGGAGATACGCAGTATTTT.